This T cell receptor (beta chain) was sequenced for a study of T-cell memory formation after mild COVID-19. As regards this clonotype: Its antigen remains unknown.

Broader study findings: Contracting CD8+ clones were enriched in EMRA, CD4+ mainly in CM and EM.

Employing constant-segment primers, 5'RACE generated TCR alpha and TCR beta cDNA libraries bearing sample barcodes and UMIs. TCRdb re-derived calls from the 5' RACE reads in MiXCR, one entry per CDR3 protein. The repertoire has some 49,000 distinct CDR3 sequences, roughly 27% of them found once; the top ten carry around 45%. Specimen: PBMCs or a T cell subset sorted from them (not recorded which). This clonotype was obtained from a man younger than 30 who had mild COVID-19 (a few samples of this study predate the infection). Cell type and time point are not known.

CDR3 sequence (DNA): TGTGCCAGCAGCTCCAGAGGGGGACTAGCGGCTAGTAATGAGCAGTTCTTC. Its protein product is CASSSRGGLAASNEQFF. The rearrangement joins TRBV9 to TRBJ2-1; 11 nucleotides agree with TRBD2. There are 17 residues in the CDR3. The V segment lost 4 bases and the J segment 7 bases; nucleotides outside the gene matches: 13. Per the germline V gene, CDR1 is SGDLS and CDR2 is YYNGEE.